This TCR beta chain was captured by sequencing in a study of T-cell reconstitution after alpha-beta-depleted transplantation in children. Whole-study findings and limits: About two months after transplant, alpha-beta T cells reportedly came from several hundred expanded graft clones.

Unique molecular identifiers were incorporated during preparation of the TCRbeta library. TCRdb passed the PCR reads through MiXCR, listing each CDR3 protein once. The table shows around 490,000 distinct CDR3 sequences, with 10% to 12% occurring only once. Regarding this clonotype: Its cognate antigen is unknown.

Germline V CDR1 and CDR2: SNHLY, FYNNEI. Trimming removed 7 bases at V and 0 bases at J, with 17 bases between. The CDR3 has 16 amino acids. The chain carries TRBV2 and TRBJ2-3; tentatively, D is TRBD1 or TRBD2 (6 bases each). The sequence was obtained from a female patient aged 2-9 years who had a stem cell transplant for aplastic anemia, so the T cells may come from the graft donor. This specimen consisted of PBMCs, mostly from graft donor cells, obtained 180 days after TCRalphabeta/CD19-depleted stem cell transplant. The CDR3 DNA sequence: TGTGCCAGCAAGGACGGGGGCATTTCTAGCACAGATACGCAGTATTTT. It is translated as CASKDGGISSTDTQYF.